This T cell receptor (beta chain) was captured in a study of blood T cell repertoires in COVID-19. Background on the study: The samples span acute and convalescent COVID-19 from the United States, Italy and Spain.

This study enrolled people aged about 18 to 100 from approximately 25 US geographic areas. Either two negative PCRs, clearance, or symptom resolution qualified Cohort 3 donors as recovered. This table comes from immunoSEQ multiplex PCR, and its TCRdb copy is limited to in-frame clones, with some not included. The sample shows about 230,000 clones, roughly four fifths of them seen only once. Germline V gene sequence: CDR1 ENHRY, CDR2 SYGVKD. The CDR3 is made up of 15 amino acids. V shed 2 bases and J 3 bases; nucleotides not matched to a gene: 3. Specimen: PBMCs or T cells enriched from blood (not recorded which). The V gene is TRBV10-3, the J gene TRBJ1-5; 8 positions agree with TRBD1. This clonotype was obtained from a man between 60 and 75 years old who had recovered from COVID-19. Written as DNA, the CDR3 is TGTGCCATCAGTGAGACGGGACAGGTCAATCAGCCCCAGCATTTT. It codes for CAISETGQVNQPQHF.